This T cell receptor beta chain was profiled in a study of blood T cell dynamics during melanoma immunotherapy. Study-level background: Metastatic melanoma patients received first-line pembrolizumab or nivolumab plus ipilimumab. Study observations and caveats: Clones driving repertoire changes may be melanoma-specific or general immune activation.

V was pared by 4 bases and J by 3 bases, with 9 bases between. The CDR3 runs to 13 residues. The germline V gene encodes CDR1 SGHRS and CDR2 YFSETQ. Comment on this clone: What it binds is not known.

The data were produced by immunoSEQ multiplex PCR, yet TCRdb's version contains in-frame clones alone and is incomplete. The table lists 8,500 to 13,000 clones, more than 75% of them singletons. Time point here: week 3, after first cycle of checkpoint inhibitor. The chain joins TRBV5-1 to TRBJ2-3; D call uncertain. Specimen: blood, collected from a patient treated with checkpoint blockade. The TCR comes from a human donor with melanoma. The CDR3 loop is CASSRIGTDTQYF. DNA for the CDR3: TGCGCCAGCAGCCGGATTGGAACAGATACGCAGTATTTT.